This T cell receptor beta chain was sequenced for a study of blood T cells in healthy people across ages. Study-level results: With unsorted PBMCs, a conclusive comparison of naive versus antigen-experienced cells was not possible. In older individuals, TCR beta diversity per million T cells was lower, falling roughly linearly with age.

Regarding this clonotype: Antigen: not known.

Each of the donors had approximately 10 milliliters of peripheral blood drawn into EDTA-treated Vacutainer tubes. Sample-barcoded 5' priming and a J-beta primer mix drove a second PCR of roughly 6 to 12 cycles. TCRdb reanalysed the 5' RACE reads using MiXCR and keeps one entry per CDR3 protein. Here the sample spans around 990,000 distinct CDR3 sequences, around two fifths being singletons. V lost 3 bases and J 5 bases, leaving 10 bases between the germline ends. Germline values: CDR1 SEHNR, CDR2 FQNEAQ (reference sequence). The CDR3 runs to 14 residues. The sequence was collected from a man aged 18 to 30 in good health. This rearrangement joins TRBV7-9 to TRBJ1-4; unclear D gene. Sequencing used blood. The CDR3 region has the DNA TGTGCCAGCAGCTTGAACGGGTTGAATGAAAAACTGTTTTTT. Translation gives CASSLNGLNEKLFF.